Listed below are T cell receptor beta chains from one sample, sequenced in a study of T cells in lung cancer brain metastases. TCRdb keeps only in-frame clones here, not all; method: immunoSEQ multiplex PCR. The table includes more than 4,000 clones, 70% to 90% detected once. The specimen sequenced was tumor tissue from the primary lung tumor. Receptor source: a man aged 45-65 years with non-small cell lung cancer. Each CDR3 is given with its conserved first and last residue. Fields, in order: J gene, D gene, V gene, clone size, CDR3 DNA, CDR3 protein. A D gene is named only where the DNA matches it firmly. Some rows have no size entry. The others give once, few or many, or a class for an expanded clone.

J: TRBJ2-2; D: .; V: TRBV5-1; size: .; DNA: TGCGCCAGCAGCTTGATTGCGGGGAGGACCGGGGAGCTGTTTTTT; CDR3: CASSLIAGRTGELFF
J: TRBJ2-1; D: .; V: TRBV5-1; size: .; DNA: TGCGCCAGTAGCTTGGACGGCTACAATGAGCAGTTCTTC; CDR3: CASSLDGYNEQFF
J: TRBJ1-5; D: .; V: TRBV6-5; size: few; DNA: TGTGCCAGCACCCCAGGTCGCAATCAGCCCCAGCATTTT; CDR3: CASTPGRNQPQHF
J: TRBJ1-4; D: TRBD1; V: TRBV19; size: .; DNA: TGTGCCAGTAGTGTTGGGACAGCGGATGAAAAACTGTTTTTT; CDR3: CASSVGTADEKLFF
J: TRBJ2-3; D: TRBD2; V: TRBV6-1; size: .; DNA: TGTGCCAGCGGCCCACTAGCGGGGGGAGGGGACACGCAGTATTTT; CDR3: CASGPLAGGGDTQYF
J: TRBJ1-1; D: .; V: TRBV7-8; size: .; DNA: TGTGCCAGCAGCTTAGTACTAGACTGGGGCACTGAAGCTTTCTTT; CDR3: CASSLVLDWGTEAFF
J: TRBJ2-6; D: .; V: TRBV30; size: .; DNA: TGTGCCTTGAACCCGGGGTCTGGGGCCAACGTCCTGACTTTC; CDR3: CALNPGSGANVLTF
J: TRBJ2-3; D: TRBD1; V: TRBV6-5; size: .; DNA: TGTGCCAGCGGGCGGACAGGAGCAAGCACAGATACGCAGTATTTT; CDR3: CASGRTGASTDTQYF
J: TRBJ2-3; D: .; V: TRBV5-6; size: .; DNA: TGTGCCAGCAGCTTGTGGCTTGATACGCAGTATTTT; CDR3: CASSLWLDTQYF
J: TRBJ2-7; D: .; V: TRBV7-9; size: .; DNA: TGTGCCAGCAGCTTATATTTCTCGGCAGGGGCGAACTACGAGCAGTACTTC; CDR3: CASSLYFSAGANYEQYF
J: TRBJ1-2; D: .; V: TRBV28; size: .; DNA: TGTGCCAGCAGTTTAGGGAGCGCAGGGGCGGATGGCTACACCTTC; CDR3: CASSLGSAGADGYTF
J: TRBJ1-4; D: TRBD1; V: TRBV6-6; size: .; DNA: TGTGCCAGCAGTTACGGGACAGGGGTTGAAAAACTGTTTTTT; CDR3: CASSYGTGVEKLFF
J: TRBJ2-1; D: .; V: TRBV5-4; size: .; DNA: TGTGCCAGCAGCTTGCGGGGATCCTACAATGAGCAGTTCTTC; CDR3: CASSLRGSYNEQFF
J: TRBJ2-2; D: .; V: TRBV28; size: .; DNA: TGTGCCAGCAGTTTATGGTTGGCAGGGCGGACCGGGGAGCTGTTTTTT; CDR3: CASSLWLAGRTGELFF
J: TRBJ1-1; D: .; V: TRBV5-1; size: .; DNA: TGCGCCAGCAGCTTGGACCCAGGGGACACTGAAGCTTTCTTT; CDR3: CASSLDPGDTEAFF
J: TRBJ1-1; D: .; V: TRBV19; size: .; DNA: TGTGCCAGTAGCCCGGGGCGGACAAACACTGAAGCTTTCTTT; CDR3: CASSPGRTNTEAFF
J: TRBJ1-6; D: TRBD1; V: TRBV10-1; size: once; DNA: TGCGCCAGCAGCCTCGGACAGGGGCCTAATTCACCCCTCCACTTT; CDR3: CASSLGQGPNSPLHF
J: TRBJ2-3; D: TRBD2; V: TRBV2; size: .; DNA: TGTGCCAGCAACCGACTAGCGTCCCTCACAGATACGCAGTATTTT; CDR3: CASNRLASLTDTQYF
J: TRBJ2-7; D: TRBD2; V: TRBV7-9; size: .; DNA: TGTGCCAGCAGCTTCGGGGGGGATTACGAGCAGTACTTC; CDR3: CASSFGGDYEQYF
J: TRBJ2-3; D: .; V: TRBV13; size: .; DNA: TGTGCCAGCAGCTTGGGGGACCCGGGGGCGCTCTGGGATACGCAGTATTTT; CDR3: CASSLGDPGALWDTQYF
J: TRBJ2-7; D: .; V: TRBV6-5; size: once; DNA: TGTGCCAGCAGTTACTCGAGCGACGGTTCCTACGAGCAGTACTTC; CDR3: CASSYSSDGSYEQYF
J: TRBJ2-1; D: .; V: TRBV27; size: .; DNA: TGTGCCAGCAGTTTATGGGGGGGAGGGGGCCATGAGCAGTTCTTC; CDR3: CASSLWGGGGHEQFF
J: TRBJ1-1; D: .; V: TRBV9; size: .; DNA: TGTGCCAGCAGCGTAGGATGGGGTGAAGCTTTCTTT; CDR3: CASSVGWGEAFF
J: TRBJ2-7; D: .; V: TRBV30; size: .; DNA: TGTGCCCATCGGACAGTAGGGAGGGAGGGGCAGTACTTC; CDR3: CAHRTVGREGQYF
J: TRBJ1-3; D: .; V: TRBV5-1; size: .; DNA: TGCGCCAGGAAGACAGGAGCCTCTGGAAACACCATATATTTT; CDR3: CARKTGASGNTIYF
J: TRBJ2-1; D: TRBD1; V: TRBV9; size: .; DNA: TGTGCCAGCAGCCCAGGTGGGGGACAGGGTCGTACTGAGCAGTTCTTC; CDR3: CASSPGGGQGRTEQFF
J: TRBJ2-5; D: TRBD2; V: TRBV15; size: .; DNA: TGTGCCACCAGCAGAGGCCCTAGCGGGGGTGAAGAGACCCAGTACTTC; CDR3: CATSRGPSGGEETQYF
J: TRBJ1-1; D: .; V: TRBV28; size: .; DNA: TGTGCCAGCAGTTTGGGAGCAGGGTTAAACACTGAAGCTTTCTTT; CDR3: CASSLGAGLNTEAFF
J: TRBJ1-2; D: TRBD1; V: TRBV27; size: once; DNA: TGTGCCAGCAGCCCAGGGGGGGGTCGCGGCTACACCTTC; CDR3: CASSPGGGRGYTF
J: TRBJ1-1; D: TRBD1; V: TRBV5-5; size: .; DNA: TGTGCCAGCAGCTTGGAGGGGACAGTGAACACTGAAGCTTTCTTT; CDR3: CASSLEGTVNTEAFF
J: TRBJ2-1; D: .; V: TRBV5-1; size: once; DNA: TGCGCCAGCAGCTTACCTAGGGAAGGGGATGAGCAGTTCTTC; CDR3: CASSLPREGDEQFF
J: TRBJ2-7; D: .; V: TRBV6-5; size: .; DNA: TGTGCCAGCAGTTACTACAGAGTCGGGTACGAGCAGTACTTC; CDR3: CASSYYRVGYEQYF
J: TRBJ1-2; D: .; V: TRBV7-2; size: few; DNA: TGTGCCAGCAGCTTAGGGGGGGGCTATGGCTACACCTTC; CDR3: CASSLGGGYGYTF
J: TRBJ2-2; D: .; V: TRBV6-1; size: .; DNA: TGTGCCAGTTGTTCCCTGCGAGCGGCCGGGGAGCTGTTTTTT; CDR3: CASCSLRAAGELFF
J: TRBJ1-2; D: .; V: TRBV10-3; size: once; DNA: TGTGCCATCAGTGAGTCGGCTAAAACTCCGGGGTTTAACTATGGCTACACCTTC; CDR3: CAISESAKTPGFNYGYTF
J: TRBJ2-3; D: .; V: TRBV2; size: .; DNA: TGTGCCAGCAGTGAAGCGCCCGCCGGAGAGGATACGCAGTATTTT; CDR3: CASSEAPAGEDTQYF
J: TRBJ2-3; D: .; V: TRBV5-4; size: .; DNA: TGTGCCAGCAGTCCTACTACAGGGCTTGGCACAGATACGCAGTATTTT; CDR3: CASSPTTGLGTDTQYF
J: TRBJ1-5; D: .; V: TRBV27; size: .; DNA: TGTGCCAGCAGTTTTGGGATCAATCAGCCCCAGCATTTT; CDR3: CASSFGINQPQHF
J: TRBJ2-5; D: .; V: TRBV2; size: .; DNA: TGTGCTAGCAGTGAATGGCTACAGGGACAAGAGACCCAGTACTTC; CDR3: CASSEWLQGQETQYF
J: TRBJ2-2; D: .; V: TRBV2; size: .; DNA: TGTGCCAGCAGACAGGGCTCGAACACCGGGGAGCTGTTTTTT; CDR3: CASRQGSNTGELFF
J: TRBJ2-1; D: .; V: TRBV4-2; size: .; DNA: TGTGCCAGCAGCCAAGACGAGGGGCGTTCCTACAATGAGCAGTTCTTC; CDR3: CASSQDEGRSYNEQFF
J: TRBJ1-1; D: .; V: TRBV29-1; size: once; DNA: TGCAGCTCCCCTGAAGCTTTCTTT; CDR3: CSSPEAFF
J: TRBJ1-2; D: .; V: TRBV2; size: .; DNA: TGTGCCAGCAGTGATGGGCGGATTGACTATGGCTACACCTTC; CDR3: CASSDGRIDYGYTF
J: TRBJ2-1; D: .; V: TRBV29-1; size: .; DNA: TGCAGCGTTCAGGGTACTTACAATGAGCAGTTCTTC; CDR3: CSVQGTYNEQFF
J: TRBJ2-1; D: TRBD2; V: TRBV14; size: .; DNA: TGTGCCAGCAGCCAAGATACCCTTTTTCGGGGGGGAGGGGTCGTTGAGCAGTTCTTC; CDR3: CASSQDTLFRGGGVVEQFF
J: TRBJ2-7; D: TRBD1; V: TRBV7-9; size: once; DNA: TGTGCCAGCAGCTTATGGTTAGGGGGCGCGGGTTACGAGCAGTACTTC; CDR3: CASSLWLGGAGYEQYF
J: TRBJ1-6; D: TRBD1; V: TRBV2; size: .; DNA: TGTGCCAGCAGCTGGACAGGGGGGAATTCACCCCTCCACTTT; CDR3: CASSWTGGNSPLHF
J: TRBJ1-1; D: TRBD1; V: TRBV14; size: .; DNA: TGTGCCAGCAGCCAACAAGACAGGGGGCGGTTCGCTGAAGCTTTCTTT; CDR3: CASSQQDRGRFAEAFF
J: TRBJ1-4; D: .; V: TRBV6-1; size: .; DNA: TGTGCCAGCAGTGAAGCTGGGCAGGCTTCGGCTAATGAAAAACTGTTTTTT; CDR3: CASSEAGQASANEKLFF
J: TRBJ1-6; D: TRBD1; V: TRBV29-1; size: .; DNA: TGCAGCGTAAGGGACAGAAATTCACCCCTCCACTTT; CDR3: CSVRDRNSPLHF